The TCR beta chain described here comes from a study of blood T cell repertoires in COVID-19. Study summary: Whether acute or convalescent, the COVID-19 samples came from the United States, Italy and Spain.

CDR1 is MNHEY and CDR2 is SVGEGT in the germline V gene. There are 16 residues in the CDR3. Trimming cost V 2 bases and J 5 bases, with 15 bases left between them. In the original analysis: Estimation of nucleated cell counts was performed using reference gene primer amplification. Assay used: immunoSEQ multiplex PCR; TCRdb lists only in-frame clones, some missing. For V, J and clone size, that table is used; D and trimming come from the DNA. The table includes 30,000 to 35,000 clones, about 82% detected once. V and J are TRBV6-2 or TRBV6-3 and TRBJ1-4; D perhaps matches TRBD1 (6 bases). The sequenced material came from peripheral blood. The clonotype originates from an older man with active COVID-19. CDR3 protein: CASSYGLDSLNEKLFF. The CDR3 DNA sequence: TGTGCCAGCAGTTACGGCCTGGACAGTCTCAATGAAAAACTGTTTTTT.